The T cell receptor beta chain described here comes from a study of T cells in Graves' hyperthyroidism and ophthalmopathy. This clonotype occurred a few times. Its antigen is currently unknown. Findings and limits, study-wide: Among thyroid clonotypes expanded above 0.001, most also appeared in blood.

RNA transcripts provided the source from which TCR beta CDR3 regions were amplified. TCR CDR3 regions were first amplified by RT-PCR with HTBI primers. TCRdb re-called the multiplex PCR reads through MiXCR, storing one row per CDR3 protein. The data show fewer than 450,000 distinct CDR3 sequences, 13% to 15% seen once. The authors obtained PBMCs from over 8 ml of fresh peripheral blood. Germline lookup yields CDR1 MNHEY and CDR2 SVGEGT. The length of the CDR3 is 16 residues. The ends lost 5 bases at V and 3 bases at J; junction bases unmatched: 6. This clonotype was obtained from a woman aged 55-69 years with Graves' ophthalmopathy. The V gene is TRBV6-2 or TRBV6-3, the J gene TRBJ2-7; 14 bases align to TRBD2. The sequenced material came from blood. The CDR3 coding sequence is TGTGCCAGCAGTCCGGGGACTAGCGGGGGATACTACGAGCAGTACTTC. Protein product: CASSPGTSGGYYEQYF.